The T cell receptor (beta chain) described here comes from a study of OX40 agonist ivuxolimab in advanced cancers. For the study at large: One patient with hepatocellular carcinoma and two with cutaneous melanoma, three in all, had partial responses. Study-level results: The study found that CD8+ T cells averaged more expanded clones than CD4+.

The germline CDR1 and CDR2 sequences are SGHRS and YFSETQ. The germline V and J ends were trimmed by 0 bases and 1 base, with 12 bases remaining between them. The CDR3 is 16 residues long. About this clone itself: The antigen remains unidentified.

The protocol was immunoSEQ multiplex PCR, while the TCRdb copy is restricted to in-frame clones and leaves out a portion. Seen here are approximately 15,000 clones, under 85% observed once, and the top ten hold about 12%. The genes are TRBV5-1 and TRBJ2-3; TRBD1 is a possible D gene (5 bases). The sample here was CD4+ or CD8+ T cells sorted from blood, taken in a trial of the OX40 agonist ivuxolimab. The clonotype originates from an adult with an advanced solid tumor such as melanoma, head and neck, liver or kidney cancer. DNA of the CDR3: TGCGCCAGCAGCTTGGTGGCAGGGATGGGCACAGATACGCAGTATTTT. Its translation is CASSLVAGMGTDTQYF.